This T cell receptor beta chain is from a study of T cell responses to AZD1222 COVID-19 vaccine. Comment on this clone: The same CDR3 also results from other DNA sequences found in this sample.

The data were produced by immunoSEQ multiplex PCR, yet TCRdb's version contains in-frame clones alone and is incomplete. The sample has about 140,000 clones; the top ten hold about 2.2%. Trimming cost V 1 base and J 8 bases; bases outside gene matches: 4. Germline lookup yields CDR1 KGHSH and CDR2 LQKENI. The CDR3 spans 13 residues. V is TRBV18 and J is TRBJ1-2, with 7 nucleotides matching TRBD1. This receptor was taken from an adult in good health. Sequenced input: peripheral blood. CDR3 sequence: CASSPHRGEGYTF. The CDR3 DNA is TGTGCCAGCTCACCACACAGGGGCGAAGGCTACACCTTC.